Included here is one T cell receptor (beta chain) sequence, with context. These data come from a study of shared clonotypes between healthy human individuals. Study summary: Contributing individuals were a couple of females and a few males aged 18 to 49. Each donor contributed plates that comprised three CD4 naive, three CD4 memory, two CD8 naive and one CD8 memory.

This CDR3 spans 13 amino acids. Trimming cost V 6 bases and J 5 bases, with 10 bases left between them. The germline V gene has CDR1 WSHSY and CDR2 SAAADI. In the study's own analysis: Filtering of immunoSEQ junctional sequences could not match full-length read filtering. Measured with immunoSEQ multiplex PCR; TCRdb has only the in-frame clones, and not every one. V, J and clone size are taken as reported in that table, and D and trimming were inferred from the DNA itself. The repertoire holds about 2.4 million clones, with over 85% as singletons. The chain recombines TRBV10-2 with TRBJ1-4, with D unresolved. The sample was naive CD4+ T cells sorted from blood. Described subset: CD45RA+ positively selected. This sequence was found in a young man in good health. CDR3 sequence (DNA): TGCGCCAGCAGAGAAGAACCCAATGAAAAACTGTTTTTT. Residues: CASREEPNEKLFF.